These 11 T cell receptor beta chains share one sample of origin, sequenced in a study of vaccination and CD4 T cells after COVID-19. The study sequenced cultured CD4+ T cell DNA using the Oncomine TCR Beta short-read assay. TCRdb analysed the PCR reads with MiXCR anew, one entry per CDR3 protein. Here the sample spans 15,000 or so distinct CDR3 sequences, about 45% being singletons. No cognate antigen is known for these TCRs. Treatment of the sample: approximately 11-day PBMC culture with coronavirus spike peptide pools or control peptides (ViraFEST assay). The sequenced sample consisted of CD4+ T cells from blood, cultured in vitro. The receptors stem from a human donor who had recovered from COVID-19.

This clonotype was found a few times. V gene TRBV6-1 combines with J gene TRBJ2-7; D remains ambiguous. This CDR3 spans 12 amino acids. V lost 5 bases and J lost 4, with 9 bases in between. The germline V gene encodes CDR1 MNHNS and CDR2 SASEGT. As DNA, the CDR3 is TGTGCCAGCAGTCGTCACCTATACGAGCAGTACTTC. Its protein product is CASSRHLYEQYF.

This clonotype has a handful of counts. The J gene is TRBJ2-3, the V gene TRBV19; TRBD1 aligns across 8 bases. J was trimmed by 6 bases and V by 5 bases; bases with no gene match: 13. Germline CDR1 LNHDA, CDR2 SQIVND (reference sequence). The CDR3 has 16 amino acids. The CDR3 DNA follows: TGTGCCAGTAGTGCAACCACACAGGGGGTGTGGGATACGCAGTATTTT. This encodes CASSATTQGVWDTQYF.

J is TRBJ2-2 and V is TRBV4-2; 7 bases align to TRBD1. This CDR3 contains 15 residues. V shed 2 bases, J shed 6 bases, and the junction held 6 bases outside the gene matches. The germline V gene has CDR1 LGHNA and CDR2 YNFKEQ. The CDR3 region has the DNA TGTGCCAGCAGCCAACGGGACAGACGTTCCGGGGAGCTGTTTTTT. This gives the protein CASSQRDRRSGELFF.

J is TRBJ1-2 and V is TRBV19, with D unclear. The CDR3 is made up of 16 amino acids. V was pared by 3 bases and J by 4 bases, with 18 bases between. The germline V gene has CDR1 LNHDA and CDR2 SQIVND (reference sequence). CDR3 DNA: TGTGCCAGTAGTATTCCCTCCCGGGTAGAGTCCTATGGCTACACCTTC. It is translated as CASSIPSRVESYGYTF. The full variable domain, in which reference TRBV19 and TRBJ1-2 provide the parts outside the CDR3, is DGGITQSPKYLFRKEGQNVTLSCEQNLNHDAMYWYRQDPGQGLRLIYYSQIVNDFQKGDIAEGYSVSREKKESFPLTVTSAQKNPTAFYLCASSIPSRVESYGYTFGSGTRLTVV.

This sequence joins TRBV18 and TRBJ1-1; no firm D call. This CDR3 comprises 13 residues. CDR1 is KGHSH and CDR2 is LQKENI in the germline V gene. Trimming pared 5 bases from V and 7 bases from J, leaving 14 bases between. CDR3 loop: CASSIGRENEAFF. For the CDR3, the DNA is TGTGCCAGCTCAATCGGACGGGAAAATGAAGCTTTCTTT.

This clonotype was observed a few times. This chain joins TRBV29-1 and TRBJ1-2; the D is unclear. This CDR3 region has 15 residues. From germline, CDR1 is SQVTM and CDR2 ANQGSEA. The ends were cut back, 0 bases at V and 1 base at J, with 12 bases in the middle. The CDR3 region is CSVEDFTADNYGYTF. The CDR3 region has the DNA TGCAGCGTTGAAGATTTCACTGCTGATAACTATGGCTACACCTTC.

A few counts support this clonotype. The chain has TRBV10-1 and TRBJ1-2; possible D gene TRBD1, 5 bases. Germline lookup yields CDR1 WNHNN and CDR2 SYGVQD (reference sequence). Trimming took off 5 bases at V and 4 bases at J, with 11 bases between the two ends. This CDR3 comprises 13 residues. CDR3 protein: CASSRDSTYGYTF. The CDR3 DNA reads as TGCGCCAGCAGTCGTGACAGCACCTATGGCTACACCTTC.

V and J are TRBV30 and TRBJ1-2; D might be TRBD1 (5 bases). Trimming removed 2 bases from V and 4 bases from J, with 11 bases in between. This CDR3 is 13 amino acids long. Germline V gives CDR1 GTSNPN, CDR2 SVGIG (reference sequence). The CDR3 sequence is CAWSIDSPYGYTF. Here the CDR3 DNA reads TGTGCCTGGAGTATCGACAGCCCCTATGGCTACACCTTC.

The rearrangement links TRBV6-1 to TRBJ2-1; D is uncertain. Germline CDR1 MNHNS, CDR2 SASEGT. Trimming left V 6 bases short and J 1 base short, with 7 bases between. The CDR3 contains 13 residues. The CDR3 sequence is CASSPTSYNEQFF. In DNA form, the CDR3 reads TGTGCCAGCAGCCCCACTTCCTACAATGAGCAGTTCTTC.

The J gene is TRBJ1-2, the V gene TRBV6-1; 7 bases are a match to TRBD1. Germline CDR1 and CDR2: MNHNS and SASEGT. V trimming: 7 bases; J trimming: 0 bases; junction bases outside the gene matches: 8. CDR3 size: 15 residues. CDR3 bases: TGTGCCAGCACCTCGACAGGGTGGGCTAACTATGGCTACACCTTC. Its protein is CASTSTGWANYGYTF.

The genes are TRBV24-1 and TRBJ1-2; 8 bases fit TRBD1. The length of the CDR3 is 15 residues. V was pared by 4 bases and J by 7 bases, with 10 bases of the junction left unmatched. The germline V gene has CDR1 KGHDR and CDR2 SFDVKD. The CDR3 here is CATSDDVGQGGGYTF. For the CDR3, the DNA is TGTGCCACCAGTGACGACGTTGGACAGGGAGGTGGCTACACCTTC.